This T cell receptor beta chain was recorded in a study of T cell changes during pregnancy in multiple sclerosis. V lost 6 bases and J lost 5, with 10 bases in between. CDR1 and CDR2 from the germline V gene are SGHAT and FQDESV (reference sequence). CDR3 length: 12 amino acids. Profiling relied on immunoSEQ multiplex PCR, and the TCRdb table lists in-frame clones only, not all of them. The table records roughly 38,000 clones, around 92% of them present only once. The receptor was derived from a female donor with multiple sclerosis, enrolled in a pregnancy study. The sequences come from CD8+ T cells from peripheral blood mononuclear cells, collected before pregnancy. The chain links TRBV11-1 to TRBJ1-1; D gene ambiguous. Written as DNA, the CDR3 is TGTGCCAGCAGTCTAACAGCTACTGAAGCTTTCTTT. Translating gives CASSLTATEAFF.